This is a list of T cell receptor beta chains from one sample in a study of T cells in Graves' hyperthyroidism and ophthalmopathy. One entry per CDR3 protein results from TCRdb running MiXCR on the multiplex PCR reads. The sample contains roughly 710,000 distinct CDR3 sequences, just over 35% of which appear only once. Sequences were obtained from blood. Receptors originate from a woman between 40 and 50 years old with Graves' hyperthyroidism. Both conserved end residues are part of each CDR3. The order of the fields is clone size, D gene, J gene, V gene, CDR3 protein, CDR3 DNA. The D gene is left open where the match is weak. For some rows the clone size is stated as once, few or many, or as a class when expanded; others skip it.

>many|.|TRBJ1-5|TRBV20-1
CSARDRDQPQHF
TGCAGTGCTAGAGATAGGGACCAGCCCCAGCATTTT
>once|.|TRBJ1-1|TRBV29-1
CSLRTTDLNTEAFF
TGCAGCCTTCGAACGACAGATTTGAACACTGAAGCTTTCTTT
>.|.|TRBJ2-7|TRBV6-5
CASSTVNEQYF
TGTGCCAGCAGTACCGTGAACGAGCAGTACTTC
>few|.|TRBJ2-2|TRBV11-2
CASVASNTGELFF
TGTGCCAGCGTTGCTAGCAACACCGGGGAGCTGTTTTTT
>.|.|TRBJ2-6|TRBV20-1
CSAKISGANVLTF
TGCAGTGCTAAGATCTCTGGGGCCAACGTCCTGACTTTC
>many|.|TRBJ1-6|TRBV7-3
CASSPAGGTLHF
TGTGCCAGCAGCCCGGCCGGGGGGACCCTCCACTTT
>.|.|TRBJ2-1|TRBV29-1
CSPILGGEQFF
TGCAGCCCCATTTTGGGAGGCGAGCAGTTCTTC
>.|.|TRBJ1-1|TRBV10-2
CASSLTQGGTSTEAFF
TGTGCCAGCAGTTTAACGCAGGGAGGGACGAGCACTGAAGCTTTCTTT
>.|.|TRBJ1-4|TRBV12-3/TRBV12-4
CASSLVMSATMDEKLFF
TGTGCCAGCAGTTTAGTCATGTCTGCCACTATGGATGAAAAACTGTTTTTT
>once|TRBD1|TRBJ1-2|TRBV7-3
CASSETGVDYGYTF
TGTGCCAGCAGTGAGACAGGGGTGGACTATGGCTACACCTTC
>.|TRBD1|TRBJ2-7|TRBV20-1
CSAAPGQGGRREQYF
TGCAGTGCTGCTCCGGGACAGGGAGGACGGCGCGAGCAGTACTTC
>few|TRBD1|TRBJ1-2|TRBV29-1
CSVQGAYYGYTF
TGCAGCGTTCAGGGGGCTTACTATGGCTACACCTTC
>few|.|TRBJ2-2|TRBV7-9
CASSLYRWDAGELFF
TGTGCCAGCAGCTTGTATCGATGGGATGCCGGGGAGCTGTTTTTT
>many|.|TRBJ1-5|TRBV19
CASSIDGNQPQHF
TGTGCCAGTAGTATAGATGGCAATCAGCCCCAGCATTTT
>.|TRBD1|TRBJ1-2|TRBV7-9
CASSQPGTDYGYTF
TGTGCCAGCAGCCAGCCAGGGACAGACTATGGCTACACCTTC
>few|.|TRBJ2-7|TRBV12-3/TRBV12-4
CASSPTRQGGEQYF
TGTGCCAGCAGCCCTACCCGACAGGGAGGCGAGCAGTACTTC
>many|.|TRBJ1-1|TRBV2
CASSEGQLNTEAFF
TGTGCCAGCAGTGAGGGTCAGCTGAACACTGAAGCTTTCTTT
>.|TRBD2|TRBJ2-2|TRBV6-5
CASSYRGGLLRELFF
TGTGCCAGCAGTTACCGGGGGGGCCTTCTCAGGGAGCTGTTTTTT
>.|.|TRBJ2-2|TRBV5-1
CASSLKAGVNTGELFF
TGTGCCAGCAGCTTAAAGGCAGGGGTTAACACCGGGGAGCTGTTTTTT
>.|TRBD1|TRBJ2-5|TRBV19
CASSATGALETQYF
TGTGCCAGTAGTGCAACAGGGGCTCTCGAGACCCAGTACTTC
>.|.|TRBJ2-7|TRBV20-1
CSALGVDAYEQYF
TGCAGTGCCCTGGGCGTAGATGCCTACGAGCAGTACTTC
>.|.|TRBJ2-1|TRBV7-2
CASSLGASSYNEQFF
TGTGCCAGCAGCTTAGGCGCGAGCTCCTACAATGAGCAGTTCTTC
>.|TRBD2|TRBJ2-2|TRBV5-1
CASSSALAGANTGELFF
TGCGCCAGCAGCTCCGCTTTAGCGGGGGCGAACACCGGGGAGCTGTTTTTT
>once|TRBD1|TRBJ1-2|TRBV29-1
CSVDPGQSYGYTF
TGCAGCGTGGACCCGGGACAGTCATATGGCTACACCTTC
>few|TRBD1|TRBJ1-2|TRBV5-1
CASSATGVDGYTF
TGCGCCAGCAGCGCGACAGGGGTAGATGGCTACACCTTC
>many|.|TRBJ1-4|TRBV7-6
CASSGGGQGSEKLFF
TGTGCCAGCAGCGGGGGGGGGCAGGGAAGTGAAAAACTGTTTTTT
>.|.|TRBJ1-1|TRBV9
CASSLSGYPDTEAFF
TGTGCCAGCAGTTTAAGTGGCTACCCAGACACTGAAGCTTTCTTT
>many|.|TRBJ1-5|TRBV7-6
CASSSQEGDQPQHF
TGTGCCAGCAGCTCACAGGAGGGGGATCAGCCCCAGCATTTT
>few|.|TRBJ1-1|TRBV3-1
CASSPWTVATEAFF
TGTGCCAGCAGCCCGTGGACAGTGGCCACTGAAGCTTTCTTT
>many|.|TRBJ1-6|TRBV20-1
CSARITGNSPLHF
TGCAGTGCTAGAATAACAGGGAATTCACCCCTCCACTTT
>once|TRBD2|TRBJ2-5|TRBV7-2
CASSLRLAGAEVETQYF
TGTGCCAGCAGCTTACGACTAGCGGGGGCTGAGGTAGAGACCCAGTACTTC
>.|.|TRBJ1-3|TRBV7-2
CASSPGRGPGNTIYF
TGTGCCAGCAGCCCAGGGAGGGGACCCGGAAACACCATATATTTT
>.|TRBD2|TRBJ2-5|TRBV29-1
CSVDSPGGETQYF
TGCAGCGTTGATAGCCCGGGGGGTGAGACCCAGTACTTC
>.|TRBD1|TRBJ2-7|TRBV5-1
CAGSARQGWGEQYF
TGTGCCGGCAGCGCGCGACAGGGATGGGGCGAGCAGTACTTC
>.|TRBD1|TRBJ2-2|TRBV7-8
CASSPQGVYTGELFF
TGTGCCAGCAGCCCCCAGGGGGTGTACACCGGGGAGCTGTTTTTT
>few|TRBD1|TRBJ1-1|TRBV7-9
CASRNTGGRTEAFF
TGTGCCAGCAGGAATACAGGGGGCAGGACTGAAGCTTTCTTT
>many|.|TRBJ2-5|TRBV9
CASSVGGVIQETQYF
TGTGCCAGCAGCGTAGGGGGCGTGATCCAAGAGACCCAGTACTTC
>.|.|TRBJ2-2|TRBV5-1
CASATGTPAGELFF
TGCGCCAGCGCCACAGGGACCCCGGCCGGGGAGCTGTTTTTT
>many|.|TRBJ1-5|TRBV10-3
CATVDITDQPQHF
TGTGCCACCGTTGATATAACAGATCAGCCCCAGCATTTT
>.|.|TRBJ2-6|TRBV2
CASKQISSGANVLTF
TGTGCCAGCAAGCAGATTAGCTCTGGGGCCAACGTCCTGACTTTC
>.|.|TRBJ2-7|TRBV20-1
CSALLQGPHEQYF
TGCAGTGCTTTGTTACAGGGACCCCACGAGCAGTACTTC
>many|TRBD1|TRBJ2-7|TRBV5-1
CASSRTGEREQYF
TGCGCCAGCAGCAGGACAGGGGAACGCGAGCAGTACTTC
>.|.|TRBJ2-7|TRBV7-2
CASSLGGQSVYYEQYF
TGTGCCAGCAGCTTGGGGGGTCAGTCGGTCTACTACGAGCAGTACTTC
>.|.|TRBJ1-4|TRBV7-2
CASSPRRGATNEKLFF
TGTGCCAGCAGCCCCAGAAGGGGGGCTACTAATGAAAAACTGTTTTTT
>.|.|TRBJ2-7|TRBV6-5
CASSYLGAEQYF
TGTGCCAGCAGTTACTTGGGGGCAGAGCAGTACTTC
>.|.|TRBJ1-1|TRBV10-3
CASGGTPSGAFF
TGTGCCAGTGGGGGGACGCCATCTGGAGCTTTCTTT
>many|.|TRBJ2-5|TRBV7-8
CASSRGVRGEVVLQETQYF
TGTGCCAGCAGCAGGGGGGTTCGGGGGGAGGTCGTCCTCCAGGAGACCCAGTACTTC
>.|.|TRBJ2-2|TRBV14
CASTHQGGDGELFF
TGTGCCAGCACCCACCAGGGGGGCGACGGGGAGCTGTTTTTT
>.|TRBD1|TRBJ2-7|TRBV30
CAWREEGTGGLYEQYF
TGTGCCTGGAGAGAAGAAGGGACAGGGGGCCTCTACGAGCAGTACTTC
>.|.|TRBJ2-5|TRBV6-2/TRBV6-3
CASSYFSDLPAQETQYF
TGTGCCAGCAGTTACTTCTCTGATCTCCCCGCTCAAGAGACCCAGTACTTC